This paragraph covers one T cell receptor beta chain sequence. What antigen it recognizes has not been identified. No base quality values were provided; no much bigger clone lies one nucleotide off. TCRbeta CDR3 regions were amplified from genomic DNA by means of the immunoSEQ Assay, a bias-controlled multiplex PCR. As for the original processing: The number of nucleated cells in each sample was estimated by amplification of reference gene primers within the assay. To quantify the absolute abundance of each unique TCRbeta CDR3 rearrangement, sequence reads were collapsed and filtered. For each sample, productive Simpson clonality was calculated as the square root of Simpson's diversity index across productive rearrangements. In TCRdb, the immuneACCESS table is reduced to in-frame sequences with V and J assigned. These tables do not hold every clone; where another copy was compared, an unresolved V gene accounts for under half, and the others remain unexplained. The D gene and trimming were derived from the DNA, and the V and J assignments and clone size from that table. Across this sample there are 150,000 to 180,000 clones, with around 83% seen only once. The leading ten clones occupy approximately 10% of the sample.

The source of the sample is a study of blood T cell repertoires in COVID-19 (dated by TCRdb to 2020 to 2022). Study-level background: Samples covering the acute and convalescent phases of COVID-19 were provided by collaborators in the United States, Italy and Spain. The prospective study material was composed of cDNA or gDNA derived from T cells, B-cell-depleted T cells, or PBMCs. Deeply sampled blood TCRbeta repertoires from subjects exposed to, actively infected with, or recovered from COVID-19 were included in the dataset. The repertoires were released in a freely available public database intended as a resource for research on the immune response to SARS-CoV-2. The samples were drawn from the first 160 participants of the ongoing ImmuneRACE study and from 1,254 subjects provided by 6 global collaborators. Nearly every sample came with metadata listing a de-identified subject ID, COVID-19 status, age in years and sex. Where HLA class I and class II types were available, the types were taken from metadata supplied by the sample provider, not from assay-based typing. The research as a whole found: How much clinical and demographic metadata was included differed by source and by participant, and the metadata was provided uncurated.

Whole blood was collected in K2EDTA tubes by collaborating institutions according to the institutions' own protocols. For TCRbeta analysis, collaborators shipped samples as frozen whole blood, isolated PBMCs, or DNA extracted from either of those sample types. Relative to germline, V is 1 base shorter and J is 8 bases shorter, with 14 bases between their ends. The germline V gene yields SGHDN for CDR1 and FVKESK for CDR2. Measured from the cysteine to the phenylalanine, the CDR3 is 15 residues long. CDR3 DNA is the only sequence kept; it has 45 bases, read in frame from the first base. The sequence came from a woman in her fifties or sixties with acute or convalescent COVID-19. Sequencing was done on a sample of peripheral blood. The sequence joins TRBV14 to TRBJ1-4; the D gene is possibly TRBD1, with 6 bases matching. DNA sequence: TGTGCCAGCAGCCAAGTCGGAGGAAGGGGGGAAAAACTGTTTTTT. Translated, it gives CASSQVGGRGEKLFF. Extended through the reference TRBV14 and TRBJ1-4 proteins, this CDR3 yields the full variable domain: EAGVTQFPSHSVIEKGQTVTLRCDPISGHDNLYWYRRVMGKEIKFLLHFVKESKQDESGMPNNRFLAERTGGTYSTLKVQPAELEDSGVYFCASSQVGGRGEKLFFGSGTQLSVL.